The present entry profiles one T cell receptor beta chain with its context. The sample belongs to a study of CD8 T cells in Susac syndrome. CDR1 is SQVTM and CDR2 is ANQGSEA in the germline V gene. The CDR3 has 14 amino acids. V was shortened by 0 bases and J by 0 bases, with 8 bases between the two germline ends. After extraction with the RNeasy kit, 0.5 to 1 ug of the RNA was reverse transcribed using random hexamers. Amplification of the TCR beta CDR3 was carried out by immunoSEQ multiplex PCR, which spanned a total of 54 Vbeta and 13 Jbeta segments. TCRdb reprocessed the immunoSEQ multiplex PCR reads with MiXCR, giving one entry per CDR3 protein. Of 100,000 to 150,000 distinct CDR3 sequences listed, 93% are singletons. The study used treatment-naive patients who had stable or active relapsing-remitting disease as multiple sclerosis controls.

The sample consisted of CD8+ T cells from PBMCs. The TCR sequence derives from a human donor with multiple sclerosis. The V gene is TRBV29-1, the J gene TRBJ1-1; D is ambiguous. The CDR3 DNA reads TGCAGCGTTGAAGAGGCAGATGTGAACACTGAAGCTTTCTTT. This encodes CSVEEADVNTEAFF.